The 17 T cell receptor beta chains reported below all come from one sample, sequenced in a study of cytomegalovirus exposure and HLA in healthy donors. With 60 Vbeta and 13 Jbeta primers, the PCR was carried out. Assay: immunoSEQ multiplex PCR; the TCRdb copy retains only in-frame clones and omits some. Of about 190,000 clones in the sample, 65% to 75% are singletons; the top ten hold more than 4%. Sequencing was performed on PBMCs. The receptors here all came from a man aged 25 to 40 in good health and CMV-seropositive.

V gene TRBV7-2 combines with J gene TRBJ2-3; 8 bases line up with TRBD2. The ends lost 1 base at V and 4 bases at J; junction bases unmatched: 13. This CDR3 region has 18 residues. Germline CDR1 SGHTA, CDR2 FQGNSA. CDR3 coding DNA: TGTGCCAGCAGCTTAGGGGGACCCGCTAGCGGGTGGGCAGATACGCAGTATTTT. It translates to CASSLGGPASGWADTQYF.

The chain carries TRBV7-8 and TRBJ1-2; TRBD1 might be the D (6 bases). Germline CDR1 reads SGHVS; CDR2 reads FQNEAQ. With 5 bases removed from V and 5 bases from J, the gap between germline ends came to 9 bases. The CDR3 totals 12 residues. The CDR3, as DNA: TGTGCCAGCAGCGCACAGGGTTATGGCTACACCTTC. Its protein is CASSAQGYGYTF.

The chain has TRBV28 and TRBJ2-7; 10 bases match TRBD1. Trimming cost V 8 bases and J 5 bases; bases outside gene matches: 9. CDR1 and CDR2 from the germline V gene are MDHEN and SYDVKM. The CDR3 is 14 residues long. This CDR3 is CASGTGTGVNEQYF. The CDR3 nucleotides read TGTGCCAGCGGCACCGGGACAGGGGTTAACGAGCAGTACTTC.

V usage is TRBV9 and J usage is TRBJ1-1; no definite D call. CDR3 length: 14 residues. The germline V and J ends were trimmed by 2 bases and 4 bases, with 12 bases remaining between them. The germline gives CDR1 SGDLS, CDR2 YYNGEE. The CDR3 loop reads CASSVITGRTEAFF. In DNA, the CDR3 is TGTGCCAGCAGCGTTATAACTGGGCGCACTGAAGCTTTCTTT. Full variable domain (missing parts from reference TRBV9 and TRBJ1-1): DSGVTQTPKHLITATGQRVTLRCSPRSGDLSVYWYQQSLDQGLQFLIQYYNGEERAKGNILERFSAQQFPDLHSELNLSSLELGDSALYFCASSVITGRTEAFFGQGTRLTVV.

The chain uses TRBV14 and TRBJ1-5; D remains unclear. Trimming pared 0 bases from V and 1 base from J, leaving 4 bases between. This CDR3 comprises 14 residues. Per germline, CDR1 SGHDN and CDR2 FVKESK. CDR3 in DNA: TGTGCCAGCAGCCAAGAGGGCAGCAATCAGCCCCAGCATTTT. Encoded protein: CASSQEGSNQPQHF.

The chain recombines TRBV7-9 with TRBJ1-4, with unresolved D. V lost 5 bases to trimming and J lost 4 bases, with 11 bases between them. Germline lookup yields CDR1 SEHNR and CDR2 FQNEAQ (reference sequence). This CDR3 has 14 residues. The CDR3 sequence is CASSTTGGNEKLFF. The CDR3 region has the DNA TGTGCCAGCAGCACCACGGGAGGTAATGAAAAACTGTTTTTT. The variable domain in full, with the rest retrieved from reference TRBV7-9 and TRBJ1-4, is DTGVSQNPRHKITKRGQNVTFRCDPISEHNRLYWYRQTLGQGPEFLTYFQNEAQLEKSRLLSDRFSAERPKGSFSTLEIQRTEQGDSAMYLCASSTTGGNEKLFFGSGTQLSVL.

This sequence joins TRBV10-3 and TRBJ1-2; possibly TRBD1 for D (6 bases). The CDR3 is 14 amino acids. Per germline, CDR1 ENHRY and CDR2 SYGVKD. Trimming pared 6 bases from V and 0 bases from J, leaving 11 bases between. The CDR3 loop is CAISRTGTNYGYTF. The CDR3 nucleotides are TGTGCCATCAGCCGAACAGGGACTAACTATGGCTACACCTTC.

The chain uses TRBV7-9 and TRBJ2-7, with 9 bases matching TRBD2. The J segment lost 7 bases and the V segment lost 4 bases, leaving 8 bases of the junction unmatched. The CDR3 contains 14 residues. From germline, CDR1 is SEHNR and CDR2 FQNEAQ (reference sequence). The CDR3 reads CASSSSGTGVEQYF. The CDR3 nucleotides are TGTGCCAGCAGCTCTAGCGGGACGGGCGTTGAGCAGTACTTC.

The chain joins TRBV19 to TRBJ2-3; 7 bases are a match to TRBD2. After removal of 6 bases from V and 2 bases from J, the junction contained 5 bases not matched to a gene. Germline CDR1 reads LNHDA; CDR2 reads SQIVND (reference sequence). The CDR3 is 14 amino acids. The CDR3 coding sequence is TGTGCCAGTAGGGGCGGGAGCCCCACAGATACGCAGTATTTT. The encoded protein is CASRGGSPTDTQYF.

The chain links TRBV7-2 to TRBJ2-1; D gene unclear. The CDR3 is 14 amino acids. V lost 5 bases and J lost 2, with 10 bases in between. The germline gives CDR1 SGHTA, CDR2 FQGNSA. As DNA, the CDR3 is TGTGCCAGCAGCGCCGATAGTCCCTACAATGAGCAGTTCTTC. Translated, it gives CASSADSPYNEQFF.

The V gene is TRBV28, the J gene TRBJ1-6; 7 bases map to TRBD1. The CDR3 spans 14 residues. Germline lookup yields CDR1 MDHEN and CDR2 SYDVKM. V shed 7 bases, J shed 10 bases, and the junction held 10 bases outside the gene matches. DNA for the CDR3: TGTGCCAGCACCCGGGGAGGACAGGCGTCACCCCTCCACTTT. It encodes CASTRGGQASPLHF. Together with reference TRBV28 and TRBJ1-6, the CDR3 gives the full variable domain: DVKVTQSSRYLVKRTGEKVFLECVQDMDHENMFWYRQDPGLGLRLIYFSYDVKMKEKGDIPEGYSVSREKKERFSLILESASTNQTSMYLCASTRGGQASPLHFGNGTRLTVT.

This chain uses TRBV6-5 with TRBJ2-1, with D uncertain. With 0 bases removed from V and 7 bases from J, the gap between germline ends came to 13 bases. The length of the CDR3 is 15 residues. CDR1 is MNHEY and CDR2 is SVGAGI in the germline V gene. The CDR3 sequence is CASSYSLYHGNEQFF. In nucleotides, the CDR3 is TGTGCCAGCAGTTACTCTTTGTACCACGGGAATGAGCAGTTCTTC.

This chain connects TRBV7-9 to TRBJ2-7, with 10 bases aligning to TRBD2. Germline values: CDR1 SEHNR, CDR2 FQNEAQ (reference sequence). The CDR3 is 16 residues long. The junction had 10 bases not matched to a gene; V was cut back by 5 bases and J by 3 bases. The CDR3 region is CASSTLPAGGLYEQYF. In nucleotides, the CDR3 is TGTGCCAGCAGCACCTTACCAGCGGGGGGGCTCTACGAGCAGTACTTC.

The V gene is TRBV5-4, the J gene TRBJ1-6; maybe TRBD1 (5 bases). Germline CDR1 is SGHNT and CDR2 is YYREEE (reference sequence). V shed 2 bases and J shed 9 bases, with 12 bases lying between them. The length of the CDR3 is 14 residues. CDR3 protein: CASSLRQGGSPLHF. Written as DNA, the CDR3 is TGTGCCAGCAGCTTAAGGCAGGGTGGTTCACCCCTCCACTTT.

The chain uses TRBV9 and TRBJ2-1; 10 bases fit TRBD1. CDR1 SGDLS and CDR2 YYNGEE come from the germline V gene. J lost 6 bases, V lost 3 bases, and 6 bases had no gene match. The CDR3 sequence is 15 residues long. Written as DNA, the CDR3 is TGTGCCAGCAGCGCCGGACAGGGGGTTTTCAATGAGCAGTTCTTC. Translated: CASSAGQGVFNEQFF.

The CDR3 region has the DNA TGCGCCAGCAGCTTGACCGGACTGGACACAGATACGCAGTATTTT. This gives the protein CASSLTGLDTDTQYF. The chain recombines TRBV5-1 with TRBJ2-3, with D perhaps TRBD2 (5 bases). Germline V CDR1 and CDR2: SGHRS, YFSETQ. The ends were cut back, 1 base at V and 2 bases at J, with 11 bases in the middle. CDR3 size: 15 residues.

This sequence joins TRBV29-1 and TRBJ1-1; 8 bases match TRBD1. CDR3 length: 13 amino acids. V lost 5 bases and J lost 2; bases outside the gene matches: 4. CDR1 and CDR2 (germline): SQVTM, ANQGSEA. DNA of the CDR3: TGCAGCGTTACCAGGGGGCTAAACACTGAAGCTTTCTTT. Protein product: CSVTRGLNTEAFF.